This TCR beta chain was profiled in a study of T cells after yellow fever vaccination. Each CDR3 protein is one row after TCRdb ran MiXCR on the 5' RACE reads. The sample contains fewer than 450,000 distinct CDR3 sequences, 3% to 4.5% of which appear only once. Germline V CDR1 and CDR2: LGHNA, YSLEER. The length of the CDR3 is 16 residues. With 3 bases clipped from V and 4 bases from J, the junction kept 9 bases outside the gene matches. This TCR came from a man between 18 and 29 years old who received the YFV17D yellow fever vaccine. The sequenced sample was PBMCs, obtained 5 days after the yellow fever booster vaccination. The chain combines TRBV4-3 with TRBJ2-5; 9 bases map to TRBD1. CDR3 DNA sequence: TGCGCCAGCAGCCAGGGCTGGACAGGGGCGGGAGAGACCCAGTACTTC. Translated: CASSQGWTGAGETQYF.